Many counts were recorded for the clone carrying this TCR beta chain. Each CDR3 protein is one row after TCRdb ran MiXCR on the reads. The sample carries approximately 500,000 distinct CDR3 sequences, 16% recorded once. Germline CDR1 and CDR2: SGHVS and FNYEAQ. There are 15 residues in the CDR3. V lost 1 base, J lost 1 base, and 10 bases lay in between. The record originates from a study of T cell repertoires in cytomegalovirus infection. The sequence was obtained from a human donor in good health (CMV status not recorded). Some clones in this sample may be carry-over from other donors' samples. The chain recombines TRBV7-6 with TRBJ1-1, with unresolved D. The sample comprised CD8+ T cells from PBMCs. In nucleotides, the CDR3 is TGTGCCAGCAGCTTAGATTCCGCAGCGAACACTGAAGCTTTCTTT. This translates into CASSLDSAANTEAFF.